The 10 T cell receptor beta chains below come from one sample, sequenced in a study of blood T cells in healthy people across ages. A second PCR, run for about 6 to 11 cycles, used a sample-barcoded 5' primer plus a J-beta primer mix. A single record per CDR3 protein comes from TCRdb applying MiXCR to the 5' RACE reads. Of around 2 million distinct CDR3 sequences listed, approximately 39% were seen once; the top ten hold 23%. Sequencing used blood. The receptors shown here come from a human donor in good health.

The rearrangement uses TRBV29-1 and TRBJ1-2; a possible D gene is TRBD1 (6 bases). V lost 3 bases to trimming and J lost 0 bases, with 8 bases between them. Germline V gene data show CDR1 as SQVTM and CDR2 as ANQGSEA. The CDR3 sequence is 13 residues long. DNA of the CDR3: TGCAGCGTTGACGGGGGCGCTAACTATGGCTACACCTTC. It translates to CSVDGGANYGYTF.

The chain joins TRBV11-2 to TRBJ2-3, with 11 nucleotides matching TRBD2. V shed 1 base and J 6 bases; nucleotides not matched to a gene: 15. Germline values: CDR1 SGHAT, CDR2 FQNNGV. CDR3 length equals 19 residues. CDR3 coding DNA: TGTGCCAGCAGCTTAGGGGGGCTAGCGGGGGGCCTCGGAACGGATACGCAGTATTTT. Residues: CASSLGGLAGGLGTDTQYF.

This clonotype was counted a few times. The chain recombines TRBV5-5 with TRBJ2-5, with TRBD2 identical over 15 bases. This CDR3 is built from 16 residues. J was trimmed by 7 bases and V by 3 bases; bases with no gene match: 7. Germline lookup yields CDR1 SGHKS and CDR2 YYEKEE (reference sequence). In nucleotides, the CDR3 is TGTGCCAGCAGCTCGACCGGGACTAGCGGGGGGTGGACCCAGTACTTC. Translation gives CASSSTGTSGGWTQYF.

Worth noting for this clonotype: This may come from a read error, since a much larger clone is one base off. This chain links TRBV4-3 with TRBJ2-4, with D unclear. Germline CDR1 and CDR2: LGHNA and YSLEER. This CDR3 is 15 amino acids long. CDR3 nucleotides: TGCGCCGGCAGCCTAAGACGGGCAGCCAAAAACATTCAGTACTTC. This codes for CAGSLRRAAKNIQYF.

This clonotype was picked up a small number of times. The chain recombines TRBV27 with TRBJ1-2, with 8 bases aligning to TRBD1. This CDR3 contains 15 residues. V trimming: 7 bases; J trimming: 1 base; junction bases outside the gene matches: 8. Germline CDR1 reads MNHEY; CDR2 reads SMNVEV (reference sequence). CDR3 amino acids: CASIPTGAGNYGYTF. CDR3 DNA sequence: TGTGCCAGCATCCCGACAGGGGCCGGTAACTATGGCTACACCTTC.

This chain links TRBV12-3 or TRBV12-4 with TRBJ2-7; possible D gene TRBD1, 5 bases. The CDR3 has 14 residues. V was clipped by 3 bases and J by 2 bases, with 11 bases between them. CDR3 sequence (DNA): TGTGCCAGCAGTTTTAGGGGATATGCCTACGAGCAGTACTTC. Amino acid sequence: CASSFRGYAYEQYF.

The rearrangement joins TRBV5-1 to TRBJ2-4; D is unresolved. The end of the DNA is better explained by TRBJ2-5, so the J call may be wrong. This CDR3 spans 14 amino acids. Germline CDR1 reads SGHRS; CDR2 reads YFSETQ. The CDR3 region has the DNA TGCGCCAGCAGCAGAGAAGGACGTCAAGAGACCCAGTACTTC. As protein: CASSREGRQETQYF.

Remarks on this clonotype: The CDR3 carries no conserved terminal phenylalanine or tryptophan, so it likely arises from a read error. The chain links TRBV6-2 or TRBV6-3 to TRBJ2-1, with D uncertain. The ends were cut back, 5 bases at V and 9 bases at J, with 8 bases in the middle. The CDR3 is made up of 11 amino acids. Germline loops: CDR1 MNHEY, CDR2 SVGEGT. CDR3 in amino acids: CASSHSPEQFS. DNA of the CDR3: TGTGCCAGCAGTCATTCTCCTGAGCAGTTCTCC.

This clonotype showed up just a few times. V and J are TRBV7-3 and TRBJ2-5; unclear D gene. Germline V gene data show CDR1 as SGHTA and CDR2 as FQGTGA. The V gene lost 5 bases and the J gene lost 4 bases, with 14 bases spanning the gap. This CDR3 region has 14 residues. DNA for the CDR3: TGTGCCAGCAGCCCCGGTCTAGAGACAGAGACCCAGTACTTC. Its translation: CASSPGLETETQYF.

The J gene is TRBJ1-1, the V gene TRBV9; TRBD1 matches 9 bases. Per germline, CDR1 SGDLS and CDR2 YYNGEE. The CDR3 has 15 amino acids. V dropped 0 bases and J dropped 5; count of bases not matched to a gene: 5. The CDR3 here is CASSVDRTGETEAFF. In DNA, the CDR3 is TGTGCCAGCAGCGTAGACAGGACAGGGGAAACTGAAGCTTTCTTT.